The present T cell receptor (beta chain) was sequenced within a study of CD8+ T cells in alopecia areata. Trimming cost V 4 bases and J 2 bases; bases outside gene matches: 2. This CDR3 contains 14 residues. Germline V lookup: CDR1 MNHEY, CDR2 SMNVEV (reference sequence). cDNA reverse transcribed from extracted RNA served as the sequencing template. Using immunoSEQ multiplex PCR, the repertoire was profiled, and TCRdb retains in-frame clones only, with some absent. The table lists over 100,000 clones, 53% of them singletons. Described treatment: oral pan-JAK inhibitor, 5-10 mg twice daily. The gene calls are TRBV27 and TRBJ2-7, with 10 positions matching TRBD1. This clonotype originated in a human donor with alopecia areata. The sample in question was CD4+ T cells sorted from blood, obtained at week 4, from a patient treated with tofacitinib. CDR3 residues: CASSWDRGPYEQYF. In DNA, the CDR3 is TGTGCCAGCAGTTGGGACAGGGGCCCCTACGAGCAGTACTTC.